One and the same sample provided the 18 T cell receptor beta chains below, sequenced in a study of blood T cell repertoires in COVID-19. Measured with immunoSEQ multiplex PCR; TCRdb has only the in-frame clones, and not every one. The sample carries about 150,000 clones, roughly 80% recorded once. The sample taken for sequencing was peripheral blood. These receptors came from an older man with acute or convalescent COVID-19.

The chain has TRBV28 and TRBJ1-6, with 9 bases matching TRBD1. The CDR3 totals 18 residues. Germline CDR1 and CDR2: MDHEN and SYDVKM. The trim removed 5 bases at V and 3 bases at J, leaving 11 bases unmatched. The DNA for the CDR3 is TGTGCCAGCAGTACGACAGGGGGGGGGCCGGACTATAATTCACCCCTCCACTTT. Translation gives CASSTTGGGPDYNSPLHF.

The rearrangement joins TRBV5-1 to TRBJ1-1; 8 bases align to TRBD1. The J segment lost 6 bases and the V segment lost 1 base, leaving 5 bases of the junction unmatched. Germline V CDR1 and CDR2: SGHRS, YFSETQ. CDR3 length equals 14 residues. CDR3 in amino acids: CASSLMGQESEAFF. CDR3 DNA sequence: TGCGCCAGCAGCTTGATGGGACAGGAGTCTGAAGCTTTCTTT.

V usage is TRBV6-2 or TRBV6-3 and J usage is TRBJ1-2; D not resolved. This CDR3 comprises 15 residues. Trimming cost V 0 bases and J 6 bases, with 14 bases left between them. CDR1 is MNHEY, CDR2 SVGEGT, per germline. CDR3 sequence reads: CASSYSFGGGNGYTF. CDR3 DNA: TGTGCCAGCAGTTACTCATTCGGTGGAGGGAATGGCTACACCTTC.

This clone was observed a few times. The chain recombines TRBV12-3 or TRBV12-4 with TRBJ1-1; no clear D. With 6 bases removed from V and 1 base from J, the gap between germline ends came to 9 bases. The CDR3 covers 13 residues. CDR3 nucleotide sequence: TGTGCCAGCAGGGATCAGGAGAACACTGAAGCTTTCTTT. Translating it yields CASRDQENTEAFF.

The chain employs TRBV19 and TRBJ1-5, with D perhaps TRBD1 (6 bases). CDR1 is LNHDA and CDR2 is SQIVND in the germline V gene (reference sequence). The V and J ends lost 1 base and 4 bases respectively, with 11 bases between them. The CDR3 spans 15 residues. The CDR3 protein is CASSIGQAVNQPQHF. DNA of the CDR3: TGTGCCAGTAGTATAGGACAGGCGGTTAATCAGCCCCAGCATTTT. The whole variable domain, remainder taken from reference TRBV19 and TRBJ1-5, is DGGITQSPKYLFRKEGQNVTLSCEQNLNHDAMYWYRQDPGQGLRLIYYSQIVNDFQKGDIAEGYSVSREKKESFPLTVTSAQKNPTAFYLCASSIGQAVNQPQHFGDGTRLSIL.

The chain joins TRBV3-1 (or the pseudogene TRBV3-2) to TRBJ2-5; weak D call: TRBD2 (6 bases). Germline loops: CDR1 LGHDT, CDR2 YNNKEL (reference sequence). The CDR3 extends over 17 amino acids. The V end was cut by 0 bases, the J end by 0 bases, with 14 bases between. In nucleotides, the CDR3 is TGTGCCAGCAGCCAAGATGGGGTAGCGGAGTACCAAGAGACCCAGTACTTC. Its protein product is CASSQDGVAEYQETQYF.

The CDR3 DNA reads TGTGCCAGCACCCAGGGCTGGGCCAACGTCCTGACTTTC. This encodes CASTQGWANVLTF. V gene TRBV7-2 combines with J gene TRBJ2-6; TRBD1 might be the D (5 bases). The ends were cut back, 7 bases at V and 5 bases at J, with 9 bases in the middle. This CDR3 has 13 amino acids. Germline assignment: CDR1 SGHTA and CDR2 FQGNSA.

Regarding this clone: Relative to the germline gene, one junction end is altered; a read error may explain this. This rearrangement joins TRBV4-1 to TRBJ2-5; TRBD2 might be the D (5 bases). Germline CDR1 MGHRA, CDR2 YSYEKL. CDR3 length: 17 amino acids. This CDR3 is CANSQGRVGNGGGTQYF. The CDR3 DNA reads TGCGCCAACAGCCAAGGGCGGGTGGGAAACGGCGGCGGGACCCAGTACTTC.

The chain employs TRBV19 and TRBJ1-6; 7 positions agree with TRBD1. CDR3 length equals 16 residues. The V and J ends lost 4 bases and 10 bases, in that order; junction bases with no gene match: 13. The V gene's germline CDR1 is LNHDA and CDR2 SQIVND (reference sequence). CDR3 sequence: CASSNALDRARSPLHF. The CDR3 DNA reads TGTGCCAGTAGTAACGCCCTTGACAGGGCAAGATCACCCCTCCACTTT.

There are a few counts of this clone. This chain uses TRBV6-5 with TRBJ2-7; TRBD1 agrees at 7 bases. Germline V CDR1 and CDR2: MNHEY, SVGAGI. V was clipped by 5 bases and J by 5 bases; unmatched bases: 9. The CDR3 consists of 14 residues. The CDR3 coding sequence is TGTGCCAGCAGTCCCAGGGGGAACTTCGACGAGCAGTACTTC. Translation gives CASSPRGNFDEQYF.

The chain employs TRBV28 and TRBJ2-7; D gene ambiguous. Trimming took 5 bases from V and 5 from J, leaving 22 bases between them. Germline V gene lookup returns CDR1 MDHEN and CDR2 SYDVKM. This CDR3 has 16 residues. CDR3 amino acids: CASSPSGSLIGDEQYF. The CDR3 DNA sequence: TGTGCCAGCAGTCCCTCGGGTAGCTTGATCGGCGACGAGCAGTACTTC. The full variable domain, in which reference TRBV28 and TRBJ2-7 provide the parts outside the CDR3, is DVKVTQSSRYLVKRTGEKVFLECVQDMDHENMFWYRQDPGLGLRLIYFSYDVKMKEKGDIPEGYSVSREKKERFSLILESASTNQTSMYLCASSPSGSLIGDEQYFGPGTRLTVT.

The genes are TRBV30 and TRBJ1-1; possibly TRBD1 for D (5 bases). V lost 0 bases, J lost 3 bases, and 11 bases lay in between. Germline V gives CDR1 GTSNPN, CDR2 SVGIG (reference sequence). This CDR3 region has 14 residues. The CDR3 DNA follows: TGTGCCTGGAGTGTAAAGGGAGGGGACACTGAAGCTTTCTTT. Its translation is CAWSVKGGDTEAFF.

The V call is TRBV29-1, the J call TRBJ1-5; D possibly corresponds to TRBD1 (5 bases). Per the germline V gene, CDR1 is SQVTM and CDR2 is ANQGSEA. Between the trimmed V and J ends, which lost 4 bases and 6 bases, there was a span of 13 bases. The CDR3 totals 13 residues. The chain's CDR3 is CSVGQGKGQPQHF. CDR3 DNA: TGCAGCGTTGGGCAGGGAAAGGGTCAGCCCCAGCATTTT.

V gene TRBV5-1 combines with J gene TRBJ2-5, with D possibly being TRBD2 (6 bases). The V end lost 4 bases, the J end lost 0 bases, and 13 bases lay between the germline ends. Germline CDR1 reads SGHRS; CDR2 reads YFSETQ. The CDR3 sequence is 15 residues long. CDR3 in amino acids: CASSAGTSYQETQYF. CDR3 DNA sequence: TGCGCCAGCAGCGCCGGGACTTCGTACCAAGAGACCCAGTACTTC. Filled out from reference TRBV5-1 and TRBJ2-5, the complete variable domain reads KAGVTQTPRYLIKTRGQQVTLSCSPISGHRSVSWYQQTPGQGLQFLFEYFSETQRNKGNFPGRFSGRQFSNSRSEMNVSTLELGDSALYLCASSAGTSYQETQYFGPGTRLLVL.

The CDR3 loop reads CASSSVATSGNNEQFF. CDR3 DNA sequence: TGTGCCAGCAGCTCGGTAGCGACTAGCGGTAACAATGAGCAGTTCTTC. The V call is TRBV7-6, the J call TRBJ2-1, with 9 positions matching TRBD2. The germline V gene encodes CDR1 SGHVS and CDR2 FNYEAQ. The CDR3 is 16 amino acids. The ends lost 4 bases at V and 5 bases at J; junction bases unmatched: 9.

This clone was counted once. The chain carries TRBV19 and TRBJ2-1; 14 bases agree with TRBD2. Germline V gene data show CDR1 as LNHDA and CDR2 as SQIVND (reference sequence). The length of the CDR3 is 17 residues. Trimming at V came to 5 bases and at J to 5 bases, leaving 8 bases not matched to a gene. This CDR3 reads CASSFGTSGSAHNEQFF. In nucleotides, the CDR3 is TGTGCCAGTAGTTTCGGGACTAGCGGGAGTGCACACAATGAGCAGTTCTTC.

The rearrangement uses TRBV19 and TRBJ2-2; tentative D call: TRBD2 (6 bases). V was shortened by 8 bases and J by 0 bases, with 16 bases between the two germline ends. The CDR3 covers 16 residues. Germline CDR1 LNHDA, CDR2 SQIVND (reference sequence). The CDR3 protein is CASSRLEGTNTGELFF. In nucleotides, the CDR3 is TGTGCCAGTTCCCGGCTGGAGGGCACGAACACCGGGGAGCTGTTTTTT.

The CDR3 region is CASSFPATAGERDTQYF. The CDR3, as DNA: TGTGCCAGCAGTTTCCCCGCCACTGCGGGAGAGCGGGATACGCAGTATTTT. The V call is TRBV28, the J call TRBJ2-3; 7 bases map to TRBD2. Trimming cost V 3 bases and J 6 bases; bases outside gene matches: 15. Germline CDR1 MDHEN, CDR2 SYDVKM. The CDR3 runs 17 residues. Drawing the rest from reference TRBV28 and TRBJ2-3, the complete variable domain is DVKVTQSSRYLVKRTGEKVFLECVQDMDHENMFWYRQDPGLGLRLIYFSYDVKMKEKGDIPEGYSVSREKKERFSLILESASTNQTSMYLCASSFPATAGERDTQYFGPGTRLTVL.